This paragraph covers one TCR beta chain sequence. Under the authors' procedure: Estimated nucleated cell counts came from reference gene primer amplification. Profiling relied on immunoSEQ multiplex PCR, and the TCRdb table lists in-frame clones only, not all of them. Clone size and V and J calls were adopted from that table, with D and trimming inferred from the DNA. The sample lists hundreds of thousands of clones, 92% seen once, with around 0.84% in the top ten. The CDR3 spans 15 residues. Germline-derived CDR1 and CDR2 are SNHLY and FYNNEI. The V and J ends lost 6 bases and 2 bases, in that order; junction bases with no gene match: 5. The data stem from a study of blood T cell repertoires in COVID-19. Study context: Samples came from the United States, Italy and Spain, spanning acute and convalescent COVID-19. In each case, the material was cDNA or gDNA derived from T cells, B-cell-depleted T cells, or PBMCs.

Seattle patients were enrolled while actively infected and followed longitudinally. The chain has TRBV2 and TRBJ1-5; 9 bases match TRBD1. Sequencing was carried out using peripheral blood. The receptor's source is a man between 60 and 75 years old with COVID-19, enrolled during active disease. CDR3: CASSPRTGGNQPQHF. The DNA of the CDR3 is TGTGCCAGCAGCCCTAGGACAGGGGGCAATCAGCCCCAGCATTTT.